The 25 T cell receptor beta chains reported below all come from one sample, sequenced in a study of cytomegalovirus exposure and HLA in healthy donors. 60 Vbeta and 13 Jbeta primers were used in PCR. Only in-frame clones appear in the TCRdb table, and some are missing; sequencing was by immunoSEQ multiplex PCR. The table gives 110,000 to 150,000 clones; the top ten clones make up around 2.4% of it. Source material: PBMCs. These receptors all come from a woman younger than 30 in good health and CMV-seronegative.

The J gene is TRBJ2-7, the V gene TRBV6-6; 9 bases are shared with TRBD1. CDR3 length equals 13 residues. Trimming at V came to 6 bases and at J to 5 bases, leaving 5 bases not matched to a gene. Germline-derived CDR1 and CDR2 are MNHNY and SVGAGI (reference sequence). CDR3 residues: CASRGQGNNEQYV. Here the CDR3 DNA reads TGTGCCAGCAGAGGACAGGGGAACAACGAGCAGTACGTC.

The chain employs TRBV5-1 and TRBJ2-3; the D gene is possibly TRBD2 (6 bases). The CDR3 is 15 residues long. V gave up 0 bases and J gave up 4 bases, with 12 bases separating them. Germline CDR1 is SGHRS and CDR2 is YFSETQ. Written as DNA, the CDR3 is TGCGCCAGCAGCTTGGGCGGGATCGGATCAGATACGCAGTATTTT. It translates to CASSLGGIGSDTQYF.

CDR3 residues: CASSVYPGLAGSGGSNEQFF. The CDR3 nucleotides are TGTGCCAGCAGCGTGTACCCGGGACTAGCGGGAAGCGGGGGGAGCAATGAGCAGTTCTTC. The chain couples TRBV9 to TRBJ2-1, with 13 bases lining up with TRBD2. The CDR3 consists of 20 residues. Germline CDR1 is SGDLS and CDR2 is YYNGEE. Trimming cost V 2 bases and J 6 bases; bases outside gene matches: 17.

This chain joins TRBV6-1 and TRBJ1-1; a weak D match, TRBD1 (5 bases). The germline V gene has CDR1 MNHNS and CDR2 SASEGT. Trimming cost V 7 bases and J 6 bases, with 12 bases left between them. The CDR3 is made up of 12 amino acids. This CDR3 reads CASIMGGSEAFF. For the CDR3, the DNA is TGTGCCAGCATCATGGGGGGGTCTGAAGCTTTCTTT.

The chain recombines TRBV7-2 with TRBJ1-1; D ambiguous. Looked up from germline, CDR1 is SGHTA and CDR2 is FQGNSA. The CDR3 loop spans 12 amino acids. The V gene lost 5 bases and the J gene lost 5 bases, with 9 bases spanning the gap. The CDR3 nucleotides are TGTGCCAGCAGCGCAGGAAGGACTGAAGCTTTCTTT. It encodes CASSAGRTEAFF. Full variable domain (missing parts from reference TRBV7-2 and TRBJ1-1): GAGVSQSPSNKVTEKGKDVELRCDPISGHTALYWYRQSLGQGLEFLIYFQGNSAPDKSGLPSDRFSAERTGGSVSTLTIQRTQQEDSAVYLCASSAGRTEAFFGQGTRLTVV.

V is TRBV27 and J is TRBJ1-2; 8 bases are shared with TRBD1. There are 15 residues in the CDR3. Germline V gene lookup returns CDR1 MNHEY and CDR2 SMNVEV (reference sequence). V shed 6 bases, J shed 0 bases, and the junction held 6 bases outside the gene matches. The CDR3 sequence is CASRPRGQANYGYTF. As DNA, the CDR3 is TGTGCCAGCAGGCCCAGGGGGCAAGCTAACTATGGCTACACCTTC.

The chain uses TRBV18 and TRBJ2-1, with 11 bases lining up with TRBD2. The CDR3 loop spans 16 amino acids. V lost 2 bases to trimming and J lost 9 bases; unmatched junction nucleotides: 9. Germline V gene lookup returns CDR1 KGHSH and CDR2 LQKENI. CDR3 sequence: CASSPTSGRSIAEQFF. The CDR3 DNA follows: TGTGCCAGCTCACCAACTAGCGGGAGAAGTATCGCTGAGCAGTTCTTC.

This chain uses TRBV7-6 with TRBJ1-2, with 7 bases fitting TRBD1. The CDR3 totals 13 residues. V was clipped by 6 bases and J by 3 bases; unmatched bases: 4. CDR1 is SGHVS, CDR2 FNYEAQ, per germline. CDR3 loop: CASSPDRDYGYTF. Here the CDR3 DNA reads TGTGCCAGCAGTCCCGACAGGGACTATGGCTACACCTTC.

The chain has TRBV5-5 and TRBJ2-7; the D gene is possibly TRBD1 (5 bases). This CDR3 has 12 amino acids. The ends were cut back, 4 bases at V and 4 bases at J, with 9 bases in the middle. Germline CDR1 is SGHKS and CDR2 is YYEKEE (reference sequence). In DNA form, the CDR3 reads TGTGCCAGCAGCCCTCAGGGTTACGAGCAGTACTTC. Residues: CASSPQGYEQYF.

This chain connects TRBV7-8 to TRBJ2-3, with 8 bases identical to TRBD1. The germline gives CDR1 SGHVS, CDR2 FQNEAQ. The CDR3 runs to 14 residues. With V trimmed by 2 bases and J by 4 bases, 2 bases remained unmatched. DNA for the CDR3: TGTGCCAGCAGCTTACAGGGGGCGGCAGATACGCAGTATTTT. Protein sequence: CASSLQGAADTQYF.

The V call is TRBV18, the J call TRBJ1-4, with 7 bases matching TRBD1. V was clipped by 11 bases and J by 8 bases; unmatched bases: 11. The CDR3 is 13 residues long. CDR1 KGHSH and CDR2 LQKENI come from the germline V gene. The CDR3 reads CASAQGQDEKLFF. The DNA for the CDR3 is TGTGCCTCAGCTCAAGGACAGGACGAAAAACTGTTTTTT.

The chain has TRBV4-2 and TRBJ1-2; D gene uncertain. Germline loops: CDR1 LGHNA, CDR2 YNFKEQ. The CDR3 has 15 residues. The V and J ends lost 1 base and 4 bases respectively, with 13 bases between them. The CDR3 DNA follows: TGTGCCAGCAGCCAAGTAGTCAAAACCGTCTATGGCTACACCTTC. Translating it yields CASSQVVKTVYGYTF.

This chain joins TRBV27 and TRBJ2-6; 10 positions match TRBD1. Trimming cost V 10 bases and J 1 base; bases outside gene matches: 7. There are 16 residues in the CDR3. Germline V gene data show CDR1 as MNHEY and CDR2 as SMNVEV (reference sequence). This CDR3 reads CATRRQGASGANVLTF. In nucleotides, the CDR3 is TGTGCCACCAGGAGACAGGGGGCTTCTGGGGCCAACGTCCTGACTTTC.

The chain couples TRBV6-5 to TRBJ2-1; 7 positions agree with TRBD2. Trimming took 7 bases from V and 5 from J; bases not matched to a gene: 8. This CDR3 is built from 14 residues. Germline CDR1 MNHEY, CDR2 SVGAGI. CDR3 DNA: TGTGCCAGCACCCCTAGCGGAACAGACAATGAGCAGTTCTTC. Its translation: CASTPSGTDNEQFF.

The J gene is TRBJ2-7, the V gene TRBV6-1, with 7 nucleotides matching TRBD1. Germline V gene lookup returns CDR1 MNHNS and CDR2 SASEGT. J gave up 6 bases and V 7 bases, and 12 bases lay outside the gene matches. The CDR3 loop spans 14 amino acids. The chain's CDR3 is CASNRADRVSEQYV. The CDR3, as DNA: TGTGCCAGCAACCGCGCTGACAGGGTGTCCGAGCAGTACGTC.

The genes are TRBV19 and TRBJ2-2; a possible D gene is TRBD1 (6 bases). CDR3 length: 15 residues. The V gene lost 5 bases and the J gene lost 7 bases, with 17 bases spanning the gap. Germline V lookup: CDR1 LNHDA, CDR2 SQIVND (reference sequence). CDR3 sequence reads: CASSPTDRDIGELFF. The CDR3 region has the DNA TGTGCCAGTAGTCCGACGGACCGGGACATCGGGGAGCTGTTTTTT.

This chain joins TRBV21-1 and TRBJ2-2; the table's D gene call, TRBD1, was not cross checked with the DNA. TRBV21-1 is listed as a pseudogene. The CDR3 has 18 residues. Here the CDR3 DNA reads TGTGCCAACCCCGAGGCCCGGAGAGGGGGAATAAACACCGGGGAGCTGTTTTTT. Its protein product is CANPEARRGGINTGELFF.

The CDR3 protein is CASSIVGLVFF. DNA for the CDR3: TGTGCCAGTAGTATAGTCGGACTGGTCTTTTTT. The chain carries TRBV19 and TRBJ1-4; D not certain. Germline-derived CDR1 and CDR2 are LNHDA and SQIVND (reference sequence). CDR3 length equals 11 residues. V lost 1 base and J 17 bases, leaving 11 bases between the germline ends.

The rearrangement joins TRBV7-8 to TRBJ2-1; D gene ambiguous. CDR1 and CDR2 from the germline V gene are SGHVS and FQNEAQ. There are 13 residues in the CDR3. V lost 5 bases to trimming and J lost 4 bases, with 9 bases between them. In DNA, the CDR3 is TGTGCCAGCAGCGCTATCGCGTACAATGAGCAGTTCTTC. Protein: CASSAIAYNEQFF.

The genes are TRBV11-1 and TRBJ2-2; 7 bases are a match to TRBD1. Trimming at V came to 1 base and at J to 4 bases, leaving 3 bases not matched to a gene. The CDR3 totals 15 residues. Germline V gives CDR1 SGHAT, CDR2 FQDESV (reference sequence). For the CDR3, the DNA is TGTGCCAGCAGCTTAGGACAGGGCTCCACCGGGGAGCTGTTTTTT. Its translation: CASSLGQGSTGELFF.

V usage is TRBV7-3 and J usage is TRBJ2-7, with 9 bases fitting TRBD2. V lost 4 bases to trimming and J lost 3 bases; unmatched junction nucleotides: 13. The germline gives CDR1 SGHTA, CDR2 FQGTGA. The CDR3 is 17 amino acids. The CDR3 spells CASSSNFSGRPHYEQYV. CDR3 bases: TGTGCCAGCAGCTCCAATTTTAGCGGGAGACCCCACTACGAGCAGTACGTC.

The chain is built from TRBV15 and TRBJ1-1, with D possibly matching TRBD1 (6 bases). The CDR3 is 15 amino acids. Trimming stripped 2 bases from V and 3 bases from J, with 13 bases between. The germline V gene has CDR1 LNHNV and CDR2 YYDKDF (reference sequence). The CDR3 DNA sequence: TGTGCCACCAGCAGATACAGGGCCGGGGACACTGAAGCTTTCTTT. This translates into CATSRYRAGDTEAFF.

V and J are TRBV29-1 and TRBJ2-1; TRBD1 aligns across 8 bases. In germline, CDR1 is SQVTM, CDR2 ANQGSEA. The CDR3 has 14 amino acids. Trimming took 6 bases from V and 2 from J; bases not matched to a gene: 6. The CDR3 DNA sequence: TGCAGCGTAGTCCCCAGGGGGCCCTACAATGAGCAGTTCTTC. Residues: CSVVPRGPYNEQFF.

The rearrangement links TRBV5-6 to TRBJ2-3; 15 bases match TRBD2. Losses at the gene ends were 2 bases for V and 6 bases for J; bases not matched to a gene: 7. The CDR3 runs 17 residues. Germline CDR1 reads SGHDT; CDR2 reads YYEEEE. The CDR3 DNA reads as TGTGCCAGCAGCTTCGGACTAGCGGGAGGGGGGGCGGATACGCAGTATTTT. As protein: CASSFGLAGGGADTQYF.

The chain's CDR3 is CASSLKLTSGINEQFF. CDR3 nucleotides: TGTGCCAGCAGCTTAAAGCTGACTAGCGGGATCAATGAGCAGTTCTTC. The V gene is TRBV11-3, the J gene TRBJ2-1; 11 bases align to TRBD2. CDR3 length: 16 amino acids. J lost 6 bases, V lost 2 bases, and 6 bases had no gene match. Germline V gives CDR1 SGHNT, CDR2 YENEEA.